This T cell receptor beta chain was captured in a study of blood T cell repertoires in COVID-19. The wider study: PBMCs, B-cell-depleted T cells, or T cells provided the cDNA or gDNA that made up the material.

Original data processing: Reference gene primer amplification gave nucleated cell count estimates. The method was immunoSEQ multiplex PCR; TCRdb's version includes in-frame clones alone and lacks a portion of them. V and J calls and clone size are copied from that table; D and trimming were computed from the DNA. The top ten clones hold about 2.1% of a sample with approximately 240,000 clones, roughly four fifths of them seen once. V lost 0 bases, J lost 3 bases, and 13 bases lay in between. The CDR3 length is 15 residues. Germline CDR1 is SGDLS and CDR2 is YYNGEE. This chain uses TRBV9 with TRBJ2-7; perhaps TRBD1 as D (6 bases). This receptor was taken from a woman aged 55-69 years with acute or convalescent COVID-19. The specimen was peripheral blood. The chain's CDR3 is CASSVVPGDSYEQYF. The CDR3 nucleotides are TGTGCCAGCAGCGTAGTGCCAGGGGATAGCTACGAGCAGTACTTC.